The source of this TCR beta chain is a study of blood T cell repertoires in COVID-19. Study details: Acute and convalescent COVID-19 samples came from the United States, Italy and Spain.

Assay used: immunoSEQ multiplex PCR; TCRdb lists only in-frame clones, some missing. Of 100,000 or so clones in the sample, 70% to 85% were seen once. With 4 bases removed from V and 1 base from J, the gap between germline ends came to 17 bases. Germline V lookup: CDR1 SGHDT, CDR2 YYEEEE. The CDR3 length is 16 residues. Material for sequencing was peripheral blood. The chain uses TRBV5-6 and TRBJ1-1; perhaps TRBD1 as D (6 bases). The receptor was isolated from a man between 65 and 85 years old with active or convalescent COVID-19. The CDR3 nucleotides read TGTGCCAGCAGCCCCTCGGGGGGGCGGGGGAACACTGAAGCTTTCTTT. This codes for CASSPSGGRGNTEAFF.